The following is a T cell receptor (beta chain) sequence with its context. As originally analysed: For nucleated cells, counts were estimated from reference gene primer amplification. The assay was immunoSEQ multiplex PCR, and TCRdb's table has in-frame clones only and misses some. V, J and clone size were drawn from that table, and D and trimming were deduced from the DNA. The table has 200,000 to 250,000 clones, roughly 80% seen once; the top ten hold 15% to 20%. These data belong to a study of blood T cell repertoires in COVID-19. The overall study: Samples taken during acute and convalescent COVID-19 were collected in the United States, Italy and Spain.

Trimming at V came to 6 bases and at J to 9 bases, leaving 11 bases not matched to a gene. The CDR3 covers 16 residues. CDR1 LNHDA and CDR2 SQIVND come from the germline V gene (reference sequence). Sequencing used peripheral blood. The chain couples TRBV19 to TRBJ2-1; 13 bases match TRBD2. This receptor was obtained from a woman older than 75 with active or convalescent COVID-19. Here the CDR3 reads CASRHNGLAGVGEQFF. The CDR3 DNA reads TGTGCCAGTAGACACAATGGACTAGCGGGAGTTGGTGAGCAGTTCTTC. Together with reference TRBV19 and TRBJ2-1, the CDR3 gives the full variable domain: DGGITQSPKYLFRKEGQNVTLSCEQNLNHDAMYWYRQDPGQGLRLIYYSQIVNDFQKGDIAEGYSVSREKKESFPLTVTSAQKNPTAFYLCASRHNGLAGVGEQFFGPGTRLTVL.